Reported below is one TCR beta chain. There is no known antigen for this receptor. One base away there is no much larger clone; base qualities are not given. The data were obtained in a study of primary melanoma T cells and metastatic recurrence (dated by TCRdb to the early 2020s). With respect to the entire study: The cohort consisted of some 210 primary melanomas of stage T2 to T4, each more than 1 mm thick. Histopathological grading of tumor-infiltrating lymphocytes was compared with the sequencing-derived T-cell fraction. The study tested whether T-cell fraction and T-cell repertoire clonality in primary melanoma tumors predicted patient outcome. The T-cell fraction measured by TCR beta sequencing was compared against progression-free survival as the clinical outcome.

The library was obtained by the immunoSEQ multiplex PCR assay. Primary melanoma tumor tissue underwent high-throughput sequencing of the T-cell receptor beta chain. From the authors' description of their analysis: The repertoire analyses covered TCRB CDR3 sharing between samples and the distribution of insertions and deletions. A gradient-boosted model ranked the predictive value of the T-cell fraction against histopathological variables. TCRdb stores this immuneACCESS table with in-frame sequences only. Part of the clones is absent; in the studies checked, under half of the shortfall reflects unresolved V genes, and no reason is known for the rest. V and J calls and clone size are those listed in that table; D and trimming were worked out from the DNA. The sample yields 130 to 150 clones; about four fifths were counted once. The top ten clonotypes cover around 27% of the sample. Each patient's primary melanoma had been surgically resected and was viewed as potentially curable, though still at risk of metastatic recurrence.

CDR1 and CDR2 are drawn from the germline V gene: MNHGY, SAAAGT. Counted from cysteine to phenylalanine, this CDR3 has 13 amino acids. The sequence is cut down to CDR3 DNA, 39 bases in frame from base 1. Deletion took 2 bases off V and 6 bases off J, with a span of 10 bases between the germline ends. What the work shows at the level of the full study, not this receptor alone: Progression-free survival was reportedly predicted by the tumor T-cell fraction independently of thickness, ulceration, mitotic rate and age. A T-cell fraction greater than 20% appeared to be protective whatever the ulceration status, mitotic rate or nodal disease. Adding T-cell fraction to tumor thickness reportedly improved progression-free survival prediction more than adding any other histopathological variable. An effective T-cell-mediated antitumor response in primary melanoma was framed by the authors only as a suggestion, not a demonstrated mechanism.

The V gene is TRBV6-8 and the J gene is TRBJ1-1, with an unclear D gene assignment. This receptor was obtained from a human donor with melanoma. Material for sequencing was melanoma tumor tissue. The nucleotide sequence reads TGTGCCAGCAGTTACGTATCGGGGTCTGAAGCTTTCTTT. Its protein product is CASSYVSGSEAFF.